This T cell receptor (beta chain) was identified in a study of metastatic and nonmetastatic thyroid tumors. The wider study: Repertoires from blood and tumor or nodule tissue of malignant and benign thyroid patients were compared. Overall study findings and caveats: TCR beta diversity was reportedly significantly higher in malignant thyroid tumors than benign nodules, in blood and tumor.

As regards this clone: Its specificity is not known.

The CDR3 has 13 amino acids. The germline CDR1 and CDR2 sequences are SGDLS and YYNGEE. Trimming pared 3 bases from V and 8 bases from J, leaving 14 bases between. Authors' analysis steps: In papillary thyroid cancer, a distant-metastasis classifier was built using CDR3 differences across clinicopathological groups. MiXCR was used by TCRdb to re-call the PCR reads. The V and J calls come from TCRdb's annotation, not from the publication. This repertoire shows some 8,400 clones, around 26% found once; its top ten account for over 40%. Prior to thyroid surgery, none of the patients had received any treatment.

The sample comprised tumor tissue. This chain joins TRBV9 and TRBJ1-2; the D is unclear. The clonotype was recovered from a male donor with papillary thyroid cancer or a benign thyroid nodule (not recorded which). Some clones in this sample may be carry-over from other donors' samples. The CDR3 spells CASSGDTGRGYTF. The CDR3 DNA sequence: TGTGCCAGCAGCGGCGACACCGGAAGAGGCTACACCTTC.